This T cell receptor (beta chain) was captured in a study of OX40 agonist ivuxolimab in advanced cancers. Assay: immunoSEQ multiplex PCR; the TCRdb copy retains only in-frame clones and omits some. The sample has over 45,000 clones, approximately 79% seen once; the top ten hold about 2.1%. Unmatched junction bases numbered 3, after V lost 3 bases and J lost 5 bases. Germline V gene data show CDR1 as SGDLS and CDR2 as YYNGEE. The CDR3 runs 13 residues. The genes are TRBV9 and TRBJ1-1; TRBD1 agrees at 8 bases. The sample was CD4+ or CD8+ T cells sorted from blood, taken in a trial of the OX40 agonist ivuxolimab. The TCR sequence derives from an adult with an advanced solid tumor such as melanoma, head and neck, liver or kidney cancer. As DNA, the CDR3 is TGTGCCAGCAGCGGCAGGGGGCAGACTGAAGCTTTCTTT. Protein sequence: CASSGRGQTEAFF.